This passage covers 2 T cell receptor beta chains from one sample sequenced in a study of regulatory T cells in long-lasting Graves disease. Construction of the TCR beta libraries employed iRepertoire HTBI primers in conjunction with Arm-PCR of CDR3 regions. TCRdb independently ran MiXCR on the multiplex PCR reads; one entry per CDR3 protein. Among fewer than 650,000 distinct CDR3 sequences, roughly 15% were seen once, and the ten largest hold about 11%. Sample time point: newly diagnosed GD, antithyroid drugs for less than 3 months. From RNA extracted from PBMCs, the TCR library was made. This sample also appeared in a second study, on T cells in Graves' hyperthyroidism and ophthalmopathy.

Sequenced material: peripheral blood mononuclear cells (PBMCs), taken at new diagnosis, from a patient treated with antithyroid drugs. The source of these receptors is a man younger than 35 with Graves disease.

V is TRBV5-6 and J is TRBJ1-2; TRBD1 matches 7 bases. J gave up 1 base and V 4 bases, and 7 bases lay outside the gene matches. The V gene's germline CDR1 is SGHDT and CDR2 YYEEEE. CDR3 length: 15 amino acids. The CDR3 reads CASSPGQEYNYGYTF. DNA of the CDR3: TGTGCCAGCAGCCCCGGACAGGAGTATAACTATGGCTACACCTTC.

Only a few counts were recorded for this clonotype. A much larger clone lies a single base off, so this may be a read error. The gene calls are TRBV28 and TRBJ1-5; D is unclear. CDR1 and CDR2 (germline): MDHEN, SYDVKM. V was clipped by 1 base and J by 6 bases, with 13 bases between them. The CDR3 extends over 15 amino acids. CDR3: CASSLLGGSGQPQHF. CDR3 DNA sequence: TGTGCCAGCAGTTTATTAGGCGGCAGCGGTCAGCCCCAGCATTTT.